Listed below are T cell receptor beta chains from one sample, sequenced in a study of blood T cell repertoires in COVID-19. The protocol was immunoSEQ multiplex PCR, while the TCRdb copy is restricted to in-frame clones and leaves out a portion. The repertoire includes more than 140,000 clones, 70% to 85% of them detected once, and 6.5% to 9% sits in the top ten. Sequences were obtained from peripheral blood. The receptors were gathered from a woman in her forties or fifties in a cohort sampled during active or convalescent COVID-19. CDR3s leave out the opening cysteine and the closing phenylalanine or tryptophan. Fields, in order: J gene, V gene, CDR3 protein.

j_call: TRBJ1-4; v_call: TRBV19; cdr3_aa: ASSTRQGNEKLF
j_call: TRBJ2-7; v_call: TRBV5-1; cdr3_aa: ASSPSVRDEQY
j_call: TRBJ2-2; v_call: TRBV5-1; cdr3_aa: ASLMGGAGTNTGELF
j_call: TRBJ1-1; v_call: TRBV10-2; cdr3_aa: ASSPGGIEAF
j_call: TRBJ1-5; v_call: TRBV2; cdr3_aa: ASSDRSGNQPQH
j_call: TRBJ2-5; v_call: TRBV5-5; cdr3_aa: ASSLFGGLGETQY
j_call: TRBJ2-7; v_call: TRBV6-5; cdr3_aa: ASSHTSAREQY
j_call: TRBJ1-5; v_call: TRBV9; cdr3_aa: ASSVGVSNQPQH
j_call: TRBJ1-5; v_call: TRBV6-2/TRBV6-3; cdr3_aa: ASSYSTGQGAFQPQH
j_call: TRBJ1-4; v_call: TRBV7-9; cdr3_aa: ASSDSTTNEKLF
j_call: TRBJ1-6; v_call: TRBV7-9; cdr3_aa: ATRGGQGPGSYNSPLH
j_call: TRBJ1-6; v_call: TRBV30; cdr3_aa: AWSVTGNSPLH
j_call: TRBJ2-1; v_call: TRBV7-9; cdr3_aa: ASSLPGLAGAGHEQF
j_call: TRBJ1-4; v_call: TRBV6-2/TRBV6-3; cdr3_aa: ASSSGQLTNEKLF
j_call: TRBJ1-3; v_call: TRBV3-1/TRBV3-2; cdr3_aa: ASSLRVSGNTIY
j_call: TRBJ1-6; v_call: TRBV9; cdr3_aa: ASSVDSGGSSYNSPLH
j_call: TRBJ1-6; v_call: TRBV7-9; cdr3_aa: ASSPSLARNSPLH
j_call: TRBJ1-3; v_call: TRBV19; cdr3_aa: ASRFSGIPSSGNTIY
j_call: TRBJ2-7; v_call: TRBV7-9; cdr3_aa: ASSPDNYEQY
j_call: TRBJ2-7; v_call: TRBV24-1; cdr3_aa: ATSEGQTGGSEQY
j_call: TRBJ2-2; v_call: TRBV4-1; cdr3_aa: ASSQAHSGGLDGELF
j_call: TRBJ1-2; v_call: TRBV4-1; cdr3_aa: ASSQGQGQFLYGYT
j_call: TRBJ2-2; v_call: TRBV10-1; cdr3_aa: ASSVAHRTGELF
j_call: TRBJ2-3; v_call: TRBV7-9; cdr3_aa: ASSHRDTRTDTQY
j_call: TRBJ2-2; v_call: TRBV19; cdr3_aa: ASSKVGDHTGELF
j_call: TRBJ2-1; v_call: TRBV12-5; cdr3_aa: ASGSRTEHNEQF
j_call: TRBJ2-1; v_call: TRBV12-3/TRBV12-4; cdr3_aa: ASTSRLGNEQF
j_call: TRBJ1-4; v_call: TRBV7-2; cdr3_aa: ASSLVAGNEKLF
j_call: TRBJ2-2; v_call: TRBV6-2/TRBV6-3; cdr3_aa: ASSYLRPGTGNTGELF
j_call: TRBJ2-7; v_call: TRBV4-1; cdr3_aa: ASSQPDRDRAGYEQY
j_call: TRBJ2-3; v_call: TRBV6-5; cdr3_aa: ASSETIPPDTQY
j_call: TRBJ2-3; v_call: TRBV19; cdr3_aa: ASSMFSGSTDTQY
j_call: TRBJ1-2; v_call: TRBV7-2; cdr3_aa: ASSPRVNEDYGYT
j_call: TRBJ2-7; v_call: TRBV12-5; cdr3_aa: ASGSIRDRVYEQY
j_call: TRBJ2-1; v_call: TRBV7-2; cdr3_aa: ASSSLAGGGGNEQF
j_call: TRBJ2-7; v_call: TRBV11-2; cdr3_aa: ASSFPLTGTYEQY
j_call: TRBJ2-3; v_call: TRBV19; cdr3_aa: ASSIVWTSTDTQY
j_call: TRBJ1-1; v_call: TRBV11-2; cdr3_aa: ASSLNRNTEAF
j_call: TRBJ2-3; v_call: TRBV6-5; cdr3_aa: ASSYSTGGQTDTQY
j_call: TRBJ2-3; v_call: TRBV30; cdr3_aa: AWSVGSGGVYTDTQY
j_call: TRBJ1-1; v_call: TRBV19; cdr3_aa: ASSKGQGLAEAF
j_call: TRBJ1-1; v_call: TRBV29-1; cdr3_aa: SGDRANTEAF